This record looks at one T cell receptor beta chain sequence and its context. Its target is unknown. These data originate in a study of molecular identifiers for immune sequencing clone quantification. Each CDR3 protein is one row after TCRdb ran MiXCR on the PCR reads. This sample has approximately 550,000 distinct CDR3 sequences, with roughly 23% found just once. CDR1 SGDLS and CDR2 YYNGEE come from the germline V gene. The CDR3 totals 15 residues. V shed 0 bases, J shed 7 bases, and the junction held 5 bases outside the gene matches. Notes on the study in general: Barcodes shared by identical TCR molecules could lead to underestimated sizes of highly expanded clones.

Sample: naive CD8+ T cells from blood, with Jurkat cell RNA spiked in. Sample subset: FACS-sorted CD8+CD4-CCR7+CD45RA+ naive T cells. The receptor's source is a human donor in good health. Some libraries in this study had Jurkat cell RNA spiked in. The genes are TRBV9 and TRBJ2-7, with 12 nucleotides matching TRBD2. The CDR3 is CASSVVSGLAGEQYF. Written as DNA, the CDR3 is TGTGCCAGCAGCGTAGTAAGCGGACTAGCGGGAGAGCAGTACTTC.